This TCR beta chain was identified in a study of blood T cell repertoires in COVID-19. In this sample, this clone turned up once. TCRdb keeps only in-frame clones here, not all; method: immunoSEQ multiplex PCR. The profile shows about 190,000 clones, about 80% of them singletons. Trimming cost V 1 base and J 4 bases; bases outside gene matches: 3. CDR1 and CDR2 (germline): MGHDK, SYGVNS. This CDR3 has 14 amino acids. The V call is TRBV25-1, the J call TRBJ2-5; TRBD1 matches at 7 bases. The clonotype originates from a young man with active or convalescent COVID-19. The specimen was peripheral blood. CDR3 residues: CASSEWPGGETQYF. For the CDR3, the DNA is TGTGCCAGCAGTGAATGGCCAGGGGGAGAGACCCAGTACTTC.